This paragraph reports one TCR beta chain. Its antigen is unknown. The data stem from a study of cytotoxic CD8 clonotypes in ibrutinib-treated CLL. T cells were sequenced at a targeted depth of 1 in 200,000 to 1 in 1 million. Sequencing used immunoSEQ multiplex PCR; TCRdb keeps in-frame clones, though not all of them. The table lists hundreds of thousands of clones, around 75% of them singletons, with roughly 5.8% in the top ten. General study results and limits: Sampling of sustained-remission and progressing patients occurred at differing times. Clonality rose at ibrutinib response and fell back toward baseline at progression. Relative to age-matched healthy donors, clonality at baseline was higher, and it tracked circulating CD8+ T-cell counts.

V was shortened by 2 bases and J by 0 bases, with 8 bases between the two germline ends. The CDR3 is made up of 15 amino acids. In germline, CDR1 is SGHDT, CDR2 YYEEEE. The clonotype was recovered from a human donor with chronic lymphocytic leukemia. Sequencing was performed on PBMCs, taken after 12 months of ibrutinib treatment. The gene calls are TRBV5-6 and TRBJ2-2; D is uncertain. DNA for the CDR3: TGTGCCAGCAGCTTCAGACGGGCGAACACCGGGGAGCTGTTTTTT. It is translated as CASSFRRANTGELFF. Looking up the rest from reference TRBV5-6 and TRBJ2-2 gives the full variable domain: DAGVTQSPTHLIKTRGQQVTLRCSPKSGHDTVSWYQQALGQGPQFIFQYYEEEERQRGNFPDRFSGHQFPNYSSELNVNALLLGDSALYLCASSFRRANTGELFFGEGSRLTVL.